The clone carrying this T cell receptor (beta chain) was seen only a few times. This record comes from a study of T-cell reconstitution after alpha-beta-depleted transplantation in children. Preparation of the TCRbeta library was carried out with unique molecular identifiers. TCRdb used MiXCR to reprocess the PCR reads, holding one entry per CDR3 protein. Of 640,000 or so distinct CDR3 sequences listed, approximately 17% were seen once; the top ten hold under 1.2%. V was shortened by 5 bases and J by 4 bases, with 9 bases between the two germline ends. The CDR3 runs to 12 residues. Germline values: CDR1 SGHTA, CDR2 FQGNSA.

The origin of this receptor is a human donor who donated a stem cell graft to a child with acute myeloid leukemia. The sample was PBMCs from the stem cell graft donor, taken from the stem cell graft. The rearrangement joins TRBV7-2 to TRBJ2-7; D not resolved. The CDR3 sequence is CASSKYGYEQYF. CDR3 coding DNA: TGTGCCAGCAGCAAGTACGGGTACGAGCAGTACTTC.